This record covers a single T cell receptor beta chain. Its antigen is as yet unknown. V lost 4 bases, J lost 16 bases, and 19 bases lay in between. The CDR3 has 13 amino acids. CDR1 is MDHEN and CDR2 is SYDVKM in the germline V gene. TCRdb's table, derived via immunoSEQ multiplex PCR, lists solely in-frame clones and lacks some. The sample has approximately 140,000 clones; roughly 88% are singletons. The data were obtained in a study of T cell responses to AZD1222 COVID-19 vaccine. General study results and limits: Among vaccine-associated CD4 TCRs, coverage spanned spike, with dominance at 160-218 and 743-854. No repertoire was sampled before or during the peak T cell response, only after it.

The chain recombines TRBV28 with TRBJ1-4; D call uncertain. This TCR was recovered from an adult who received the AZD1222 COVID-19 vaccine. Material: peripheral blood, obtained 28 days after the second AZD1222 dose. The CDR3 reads CASSSPREGYTFF. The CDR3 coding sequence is TGTGCCAGCAGTTCCCCCCGGGAGGGCTACACGTTTTTT.